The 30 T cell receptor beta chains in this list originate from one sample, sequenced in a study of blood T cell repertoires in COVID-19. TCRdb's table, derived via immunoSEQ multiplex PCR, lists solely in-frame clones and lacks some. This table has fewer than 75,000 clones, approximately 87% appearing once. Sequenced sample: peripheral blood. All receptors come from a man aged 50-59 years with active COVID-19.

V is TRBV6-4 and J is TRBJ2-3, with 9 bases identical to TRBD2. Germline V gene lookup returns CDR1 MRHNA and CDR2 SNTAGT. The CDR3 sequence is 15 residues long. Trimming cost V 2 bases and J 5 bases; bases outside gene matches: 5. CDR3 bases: TGTGCCAGCAGTGACATAGCGGGAGTCATAGATACGCAGTATTTT. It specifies CASSDIAGVIDTQYF.

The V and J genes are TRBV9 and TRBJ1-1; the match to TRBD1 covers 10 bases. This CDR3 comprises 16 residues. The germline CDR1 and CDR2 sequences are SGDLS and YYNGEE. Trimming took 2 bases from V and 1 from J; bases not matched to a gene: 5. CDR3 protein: CASSVGTGAGNTEAFF. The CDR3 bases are TGTGCCAGCAGCGTTGGGACAGGGGCAGGGAACACTGAAGCTTTCTTT.

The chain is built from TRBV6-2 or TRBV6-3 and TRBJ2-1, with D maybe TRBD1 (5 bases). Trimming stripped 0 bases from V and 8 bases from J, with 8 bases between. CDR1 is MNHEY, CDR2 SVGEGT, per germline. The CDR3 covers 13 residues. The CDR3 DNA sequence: TGTGCCAGCAGTTACTCGCGACAGTATGAGCAGTTCTTC. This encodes CASSYSRQYEQFF.

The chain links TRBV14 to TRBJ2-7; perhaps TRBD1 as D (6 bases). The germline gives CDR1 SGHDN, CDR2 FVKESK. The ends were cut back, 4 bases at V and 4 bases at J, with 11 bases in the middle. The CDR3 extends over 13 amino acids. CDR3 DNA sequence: TGTGCCAGCAGCCTCCGACAGGCATACGAGCAGTACTTC. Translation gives CASSLRQAYEQYF. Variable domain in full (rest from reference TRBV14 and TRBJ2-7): EAGVTQFPSHSVIEKGQTVTLRCDPISGHDNLYWYRRVMGKEIKFLLHFVKESKQDESGMPNNRFLAERTGGTYSTLKVQPAELEDSGVYFCASSLRQAYEQYFGPGTRLTVT.

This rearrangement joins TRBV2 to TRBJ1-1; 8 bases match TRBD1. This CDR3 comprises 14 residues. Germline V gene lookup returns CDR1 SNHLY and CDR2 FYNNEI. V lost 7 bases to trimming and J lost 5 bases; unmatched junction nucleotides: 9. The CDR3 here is CASTLTGVGTEAFF. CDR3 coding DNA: TGTGCCAGCACGTTGACAGGGGTTGGGACTGAAGCTTTCTTT.

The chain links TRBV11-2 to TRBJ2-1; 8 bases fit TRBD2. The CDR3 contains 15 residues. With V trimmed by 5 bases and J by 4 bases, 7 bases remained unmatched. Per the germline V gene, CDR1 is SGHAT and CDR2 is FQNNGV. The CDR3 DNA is TGTGCCAGCAGCCCTCGGGGGGGGCCGTACAATGAGCAGTTCTTC. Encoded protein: CASSPRGGPYNEQFF. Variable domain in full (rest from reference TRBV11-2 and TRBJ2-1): EAGVAQSPRYKIIEKRQSVAFWCNPISGHATLYWYQQILGQGPKLLIQFQNNGVVDDSQLPKDRFSAERLKGVDSTLKIQPAKLEDSAVYLCASSPRGGPYNEQFFGPGTRLTVL.

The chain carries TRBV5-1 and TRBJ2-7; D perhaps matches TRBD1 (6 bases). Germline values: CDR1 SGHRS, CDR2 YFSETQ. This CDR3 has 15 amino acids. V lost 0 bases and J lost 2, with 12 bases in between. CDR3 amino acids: CASSLAPGATYEQYF. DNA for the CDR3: TGCGCCAGCAGCTTGGCTCCAGGGGCGACCTACGAGCAGTACTTC.

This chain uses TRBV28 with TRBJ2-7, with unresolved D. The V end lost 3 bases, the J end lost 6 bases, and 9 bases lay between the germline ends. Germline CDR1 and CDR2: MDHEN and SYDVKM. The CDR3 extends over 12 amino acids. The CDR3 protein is CASSLNTGEQYF. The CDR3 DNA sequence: TGTGCCAGCAGTTTGAACACGGGCGAGCAGTACTTC.

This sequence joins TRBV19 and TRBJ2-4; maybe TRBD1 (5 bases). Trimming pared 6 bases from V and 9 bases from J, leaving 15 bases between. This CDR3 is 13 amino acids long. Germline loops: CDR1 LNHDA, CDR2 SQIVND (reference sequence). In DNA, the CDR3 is TGTGCCAGTAGCCTACCCAGGGCAGGCATTCAGTACTTC. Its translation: CASSLPRAGIQYF.

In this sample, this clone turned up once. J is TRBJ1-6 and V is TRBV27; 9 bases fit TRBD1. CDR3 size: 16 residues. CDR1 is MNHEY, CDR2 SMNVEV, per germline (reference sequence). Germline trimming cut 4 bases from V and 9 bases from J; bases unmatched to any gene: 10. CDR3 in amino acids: CASSSLDRGRRSPLHF. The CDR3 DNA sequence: TGTGCCAGCAGTTCACTAGACAGGGGGAGGCGTTCACCCCTCCACTTT.

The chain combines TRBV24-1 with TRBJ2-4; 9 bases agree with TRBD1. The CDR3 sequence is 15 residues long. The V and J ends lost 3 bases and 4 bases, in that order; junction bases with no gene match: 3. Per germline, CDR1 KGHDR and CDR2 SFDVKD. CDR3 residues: CATSDPGQGKNIQYF. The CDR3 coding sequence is TGTGCCACCAGTGATCCTGGACAGGGGAAAAACATTCAGTACTTC.

The CDR3 DNA reads as TGTGCCAGCTCATTCGCGGGACTAGCGGGAGGCAATACCTACGAGCAGTACTTC. Its translation: CASSFAGLAGGNTYEQYF. The chain joins TRBV27 to TRBJ2-7, with 15 positions matching TRBD2. After removal of 8 bases from V and 2 bases from J, the junction contained 13 bases not matched to a gene. Looked up from germline, CDR1 is MNHEY and CDR2 is SMNVEV (reference sequence). The length of the CDR3 is 18 residues.

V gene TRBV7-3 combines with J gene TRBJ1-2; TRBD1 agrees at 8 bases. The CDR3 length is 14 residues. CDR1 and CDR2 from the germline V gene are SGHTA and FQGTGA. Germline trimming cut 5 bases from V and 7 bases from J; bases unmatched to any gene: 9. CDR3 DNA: TGTGCCAGCAGCCGCGGGCAGGGGGCCGGTGGCTACACCTTC. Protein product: CASSRGQGAGGYTF.

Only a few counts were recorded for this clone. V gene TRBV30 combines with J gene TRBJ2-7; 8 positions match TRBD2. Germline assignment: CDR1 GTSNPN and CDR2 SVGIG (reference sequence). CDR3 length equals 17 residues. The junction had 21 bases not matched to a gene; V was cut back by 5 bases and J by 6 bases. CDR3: CAWQLGSGSYYEREQYF. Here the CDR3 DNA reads TGTGCCTGGCAATTGGGCAGCGGGAGCTATTACGAACGCGAGCAGTACTTC. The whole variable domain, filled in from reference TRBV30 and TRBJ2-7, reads SQTIHQWPATLVQPVGSPLSLECTVEGTSNPNLYWYRQAAGRGLQLLFYSVGIGQISSEVPQNLSASRPQDRQFILSSKKLLLSDSGFYLCAWQLGSGSYYEREQYFGPGTRLTVT.

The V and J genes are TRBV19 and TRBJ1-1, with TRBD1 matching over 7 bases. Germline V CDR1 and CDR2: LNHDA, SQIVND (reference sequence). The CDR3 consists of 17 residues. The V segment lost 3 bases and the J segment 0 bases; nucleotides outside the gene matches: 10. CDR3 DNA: TGTGCCAGTAGTATTTCCGGACAGGCGCGCCTGAACACTGAAGCTTTCTTT. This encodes CASSISGQARLNTEAFF.

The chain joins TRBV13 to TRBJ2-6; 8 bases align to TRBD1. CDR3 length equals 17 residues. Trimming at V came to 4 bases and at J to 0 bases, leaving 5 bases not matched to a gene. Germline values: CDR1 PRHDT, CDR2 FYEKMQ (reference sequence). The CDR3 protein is CASSSGTGVSGANVLTF. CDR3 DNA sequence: TGTGCCAGCAGCTCCGGGACAGGAGTCTCTGGGGCCAACGTCCTGACTTTC.

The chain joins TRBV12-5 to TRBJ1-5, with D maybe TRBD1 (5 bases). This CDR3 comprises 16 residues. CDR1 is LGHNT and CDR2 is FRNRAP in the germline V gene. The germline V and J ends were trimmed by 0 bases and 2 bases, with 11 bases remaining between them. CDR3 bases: TGTGCTAGTGGTTTGGTATCGGGGGGTGGCAATCAGCCCCAGCATTTT. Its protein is CASGLVSGGGNQPQHF.

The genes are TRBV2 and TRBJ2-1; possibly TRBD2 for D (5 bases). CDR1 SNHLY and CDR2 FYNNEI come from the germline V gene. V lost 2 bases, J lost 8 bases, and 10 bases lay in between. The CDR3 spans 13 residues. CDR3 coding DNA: TGTGCCAGCAGTGAAACGGGATTTGATGAGCAGTTCTTC. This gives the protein CASSETGFDEQFF.

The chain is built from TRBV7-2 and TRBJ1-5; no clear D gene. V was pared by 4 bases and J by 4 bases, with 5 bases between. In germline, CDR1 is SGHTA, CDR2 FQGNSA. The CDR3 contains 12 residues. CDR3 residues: CASSSLNQPQHF. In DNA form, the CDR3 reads TGTGCCAGCAGCTCCCTTAATCAGCCCCAGCATTTT.

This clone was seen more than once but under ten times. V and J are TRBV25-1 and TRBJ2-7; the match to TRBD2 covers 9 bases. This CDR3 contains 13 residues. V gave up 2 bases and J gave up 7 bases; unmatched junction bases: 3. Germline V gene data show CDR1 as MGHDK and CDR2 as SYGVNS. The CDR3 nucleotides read TGTGCCAGCAGTGAAATTCTAGCGGGGGAGCAGTACTTC. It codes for CASSEILAGEQYF.

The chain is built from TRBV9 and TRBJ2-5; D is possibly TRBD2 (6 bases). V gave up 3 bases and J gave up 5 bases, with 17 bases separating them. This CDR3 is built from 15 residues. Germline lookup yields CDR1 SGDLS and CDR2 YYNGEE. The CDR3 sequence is CASSGAFGRSETQYF. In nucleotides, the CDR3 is TGTGCCAGCAGCGGCGCTTTCGGGAGATCGGAGACCCAGTACTTC.

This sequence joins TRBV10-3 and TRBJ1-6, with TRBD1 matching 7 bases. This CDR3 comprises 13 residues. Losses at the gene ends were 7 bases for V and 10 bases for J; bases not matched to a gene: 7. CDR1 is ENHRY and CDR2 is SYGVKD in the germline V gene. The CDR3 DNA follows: TGTGCCATCAATCGGGACAGTGCCTCACCCCTCCACTTT. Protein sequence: CAINRDSASPLHF.

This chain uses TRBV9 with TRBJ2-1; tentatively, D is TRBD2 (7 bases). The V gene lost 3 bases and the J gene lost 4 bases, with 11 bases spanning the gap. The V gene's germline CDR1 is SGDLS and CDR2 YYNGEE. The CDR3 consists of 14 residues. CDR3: CASSGSGTYNEQFF. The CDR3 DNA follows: TGTGCCAGCAGCGGCAGCGGGACATACAATGAGCAGTTCTTC.

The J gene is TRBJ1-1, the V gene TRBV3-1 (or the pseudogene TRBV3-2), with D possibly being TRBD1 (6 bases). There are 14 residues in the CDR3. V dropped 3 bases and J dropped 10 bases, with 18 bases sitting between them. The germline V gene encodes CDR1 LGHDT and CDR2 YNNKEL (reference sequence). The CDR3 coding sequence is TGTGCCAGCAGCCATTTAGGGGGTTCTGATTCAGCTTTCTTT. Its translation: CASSHLGGSDSAFF.

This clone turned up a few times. The CDR3: CASSTQGNQPQHF. CDR3 DNA sequence: TGTGCCAGTAGTACACAGGGGAATCAGCCCCAGCATTTT. The rearrangement joins TRBV19 to TRBJ1-5, with 7 positions matching TRBD1. With 4 bases clipped from V and 4 bases from J, the junction kept 1 base outside the gene matches. Germline CDR1 reads LNHDA; CDR2 reads SQIVND (reference sequence). This CDR3 is 13 amino acids long.

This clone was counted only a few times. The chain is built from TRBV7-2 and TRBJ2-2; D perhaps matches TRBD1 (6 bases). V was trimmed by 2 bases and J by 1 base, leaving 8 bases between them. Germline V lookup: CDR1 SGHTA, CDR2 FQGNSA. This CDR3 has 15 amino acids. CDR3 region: CASSLKGVNTGELFF. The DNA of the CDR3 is TGTGCCAGCAGCTTAAAGGGGGTGAACACCGGGGAGCTGTTTTTT.

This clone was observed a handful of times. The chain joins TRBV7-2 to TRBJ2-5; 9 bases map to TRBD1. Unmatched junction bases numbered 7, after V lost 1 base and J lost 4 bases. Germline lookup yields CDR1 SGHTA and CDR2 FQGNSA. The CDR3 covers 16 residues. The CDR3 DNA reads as TGTGCCAGCAGCTTAGGTCGGACAGGGGCACGAGAGACCCAGTACTTC. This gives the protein CASSLGRTGARETQYF.

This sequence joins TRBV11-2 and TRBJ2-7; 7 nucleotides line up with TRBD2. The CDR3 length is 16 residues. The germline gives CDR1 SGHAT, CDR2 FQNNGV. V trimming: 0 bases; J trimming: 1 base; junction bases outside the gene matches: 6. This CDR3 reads CASSLDLAGGSYEQYF. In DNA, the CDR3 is TGTGCCAGCAGCTTAGACTTAGCGGGTGGTTCCTACGAGCAGTACTTC.

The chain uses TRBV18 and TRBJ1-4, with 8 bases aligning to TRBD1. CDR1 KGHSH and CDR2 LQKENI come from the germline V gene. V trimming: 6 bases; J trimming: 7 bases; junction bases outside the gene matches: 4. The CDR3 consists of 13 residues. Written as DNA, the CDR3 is TGTGCCAGCTCTGGGACAGGCCTTGAAAAACTGTTTTTT. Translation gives CASSGTGLEKLFF.

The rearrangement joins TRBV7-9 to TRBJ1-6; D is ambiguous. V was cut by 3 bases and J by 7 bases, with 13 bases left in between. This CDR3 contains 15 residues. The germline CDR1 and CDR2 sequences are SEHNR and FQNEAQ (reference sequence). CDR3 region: CASSFGRGTNSPLHF. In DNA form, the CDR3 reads TGTGCCAGCAGCTTCGGCCGCGGTACGAATTCACCCCTCCACTTT.